This passage covers 32 T cell receptor beta chains from one sample sequenced in a study of blood T cell repertoires in COVID-19. Sequencing was performed with immunoSEQ multiplex PCR; in TCRdb, only in-frame clones are kept and a portion is missing. The table includes about 100,000 clones, 90% to 95% detected once. The sample was peripheral blood. These receptors were collected from a man aged 55-75 years with acute or convalescent COVID-19.

A single count supports this clone. The chain couples TRBV5-6 to TRBJ1-1; D ambiguous. This CDR3 spans 15 amino acids. Germline V lookup: CDR1 SGHDT, CDR2 YYEEEE. V lost 3 bases and J 2 bases, leaving 14 bases between the germline ends. For the CDR3, the DNA is TGTGCCAGCAGCTCCCCGACAAGGATTAACACTGAAGCTTTCTTT. This encodes CASSSPTRINTEAFF. The full variable domain, its missing parts supplied by reference TRBV5-6 and TRBJ1-1, is DAGVTQSPTHLIKTRGQQVTLRCSPKSGHDTVSWYQQALGQGPQFIFQYYEEEERQRGNFPDRFSGHQFPNYSSELNVNALLLGDSALYLCASSSPTRINTEAFFGQGTRLTVV.

The gene calls are TRBV7-2 and TRBJ2-7; D ambiguous. V was trimmed by 2 bases and J by 4 bases, leaving 12 bases between them. CDR3 length: 14 amino acids. Germline V gene sequence: CDR1 SGHTA, CDR2 FQGNSA. CDR3 bases: TGTGCCAGCAGCTTAATGGTCGGTGGTTACGAGCAGTACTTC. Protein: CASSLMVGGYEQYF. Full variable domain (rest looked up from reference TRBV7-2 and TRBJ2-7): GAGVSQSPSNKVTEKGKDVELRCDPISGHTALYWYRQSLGQGLEFLIYFQGNSAPDKSGLPSDRFSAERTGGSVSTLTIQRTQQEDSAVYLCASSLMVGGYEQYFGPGTRLTVT.

The rearrangement joins TRBV28 to TRBJ2-1, with 8 nucleotides matching TRBD2. Germline V gene data show CDR1 as MDHEN and CDR2 as SYDVKM. After removal of 10 bases from V and 5 bases from J, the junction contained 7 bases not matched to a gene. This CDR3 has 13 residues. This CDR3 is CATKAGGDNEQFF. CDR3 nucleotides: TGTGCCACCAAGGCCGGGGGGGACAATGAGCAGTTCTTC.

This clone occurred once. The chain couples TRBV5-6 to TRBJ2-7; the D gene is possibly TRBD2 (6 bases). The ends were cut back, 7 bases at V and 2 bases at J, with 19 bases in the middle. The germline CDR1 and CDR2 sequences are SGHDT and YYEEEE. CDR3 length equals 15 residues. CDR3 loop: CASEFRDSGPYEQYF. In DNA, the CDR3 is TGTGCCAGCGAGTTCCGGGACTCCGGCCCCTACGAGCAGTACTTC.

The chain is built from TRBV29-1 and TRBJ2-1; possibly TRBD1 for D (7 bases). Trimming pared 7 bases from V and 10 bases from J, leaving 20 bases between. This CDR3 has 13 amino acids. In germline, CDR1 is SQVTM, CDR2 ANQGSEA. The CDR3 DNA reads TGCAGCGGCCTGGGACAGCCGGGGGAGGAGCAGTTCTTC. Amino acids: CSGLGQPGEEQFF.

This chain links TRBV4-3 with TRBJ1-3; 7 nucleotides agree with TRBD1. Germline loops: CDR1 LGHNA, CDR2 YSLEER. J was trimmed by 4 bases and V by 4 bases; bases with no gene match: 7. CDR3 length: 15 residues. CDR3: CASSPQTGPGNTIYF. As DNA, the CDR3 is TGCGCCAGCAGCCCACAGACAGGGCCAGGAAACACCATATATTTT.

The V and J genes are TRBV5-4 and TRBJ2-3; a weak D match, TRBD2 (5 bases). The CDR3 totals 16 residues. CDR1 SGHNT and CDR2 YYREEE come from the germline V gene (reference sequence). V dropped 0 bases and J dropped 4 bases, with 15 bases sitting between them. CDR3: CASSLAREGLADTQYF. The CDR3 nucleotides are TGTGCCAGCAGCTTGGCGAGGGAAGGGCTTGCAGATACGCAGTATTTT.

The rearrangement links TRBV18 to TRBJ1-3; maybe TRBD1 (6 bases). The CDR3 has 14 amino acids. The ends were cut back, 2 bases at V and 3 bases at J, with 8 bases in the middle. Germline lookup yields CDR1 KGHSH and CDR2 LQKENI. The CDR3 coding sequence is TGTGCCAGCTCACCAAAGGACAGTGGAAACACCATATATTTT. Its translation is CASSPKDSGNTIYF.

The genes are TRBV14 and TRBJ1-1, with D possibly being TRBD1 (6 bases). V was cut by 9 bases and J by 8 bases, with 19 bases left in between. This CDR3 is built from 13 residues. Germline CDR1 SGHDN, CDR2 FVKESK. CDR3 coding DNA: TGTGCCAGTAAAGGGACATCCTGGAAGGAAGCTTTCTTT. Protein product: CASKGTSWKEAFF.

V is TRBV27 and J is TRBJ1-1; TRBD1 matches 7 bases. Germline V gene sequence: CDR1 MNHEY, CDR2 SMNVEV (reference sequence). CDR3 length equals 15 residues. The V segment lost 0 bases and the J segment 4 bases; nucleotides outside the gene matches: 5. The CDR3 loop reads CASSLSAAGGTEAFF. DNA of the CDR3: TGTGCCAGCAGTTTATCGGCGGCAGGGGGCACTGAAGCTTTCTTT.

The chain carries TRBV2 and TRBJ1-1, with D possibly being TRBD1 (6 bases). Trimming left V 6 bases short and J 1 base short, with 12 bases between. Germline CDR1 SNHLY, CDR2 FYNNEI. The CDR3 loop spans 14 amino acids. CDR3 sequence: CASRPTGPNTEAFF. The CDR3 nucleotides read TGTGCCAGCAGGCCCACAGGGCCGAACACTGAAGCTTTCTTT.

V gene TRBV2 combines with J gene TRBJ1-2; 8 bases align to TRBD1. V shed 6 bases and J 1 base; nucleotides not matched to a gene: 4. The CDR3 totals 14 residues. Germline V gene lookup returns CDR1 SNHLY and CDR2 FYNNEI. CDR3 region: CASRGGQGNYGYTF. CDR3 DNA: TGTGCCAGCAGGGGAGGACAGGGTAACTATGGCTACACCTTC.

This rearrangement joins TRBV5-4 to TRBJ2-6; D perhaps matches TRBD2 (6 bases). Per germline, CDR1 SGHNT and CDR2 YYREEE (reference sequence). This CDR3 has 16 amino acids. Trimming cost V 2 bases and J 4 bases, with 13 bases left between them. CDR3 in DNA: TGTGCCAGCAGCTTAAACCGGGACTCCGGGGCCAACGTCCTGACTTTC. Translation gives CASSLNRDSGANVLTF.

This rearrangement joins TRBV28 to TRBJ1-4; D not resolved. Germline CDR1 is MDHEN and CDR2 is SYDVKM. The CDR3 totals 11 residues. The CDR3 DNA reads as TGTGTAACGGGCTGGCGGGGAAAACTGTTTTTT. Protein product: CVTGWRGKLFF.

CDR3 sequence: CASSLSGLAGVTGELFF. CDR3 sequence (DNA): TGTGCCAGCAGCTTATCCGGACTAGCGGGGGTGACCGGGGAGCTGTTTTTT. The chain joins TRBV7-6 to TRBJ2-2; 13 bases line up with TRBD2. The germline V gene encodes CDR1 SGHVS and CDR2 FNYEAQ. The J segment lost 5 bases and the V segment lost 2 bases, leaving 5 bases of the junction unmatched. CDR3 size: 17 residues.

The chain recombines TRBV4-3 with TRBJ2-7; 7 nucleotides align to TRBD1. The V and J ends lost 0 bases and 3 bases, in that order; junction bases with no gene match: 2. There are 14 residues in the CDR3. CDR1 is LGHNA and CDR2 is YSLEER in the germline V gene. The CDR3 region is CASSQEAGGYEQYF. The CDR3 nucleotides read TGCGCCAGCAGCCAAGAGGCAGGGGGCTACGAGCAGTACTTC.

The chain has TRBV7-3 and TRBJ2-1; 8 bases match TRBD2. V dropped 1 base and J dropped 0; count of bases not matched to a gene: 2. From germline, CDR1 is SGHTA and CDR2 FQGTGA. The CDR3 has 16 amino acids. The CDR3 reads CASSLRSGGSYNEQFF. As DNA, the CDR3 is TGTGCCAGCAGCTTAAGAAGCGGGGGCTCCTACAATGAGCAGTTCTTC.

This chain joins TRBV2 and TRBJ1-2; D perhaps matches TRBD1 (6 bases). CDR1 is SNHLY, CDR2 FYNNEI, per germline. Trimming stripped 3 bases from V and 3 bases from J, with 14 bases between. The CDR3 extends over 15 amino acids. DNA for the CDR3: TGTGCCAGCAGTGACGCACAGGGTAGCGACTATGGCTACACCTTC. Its protein product is CASSDAQGSDYGYTF.

The genes are TRBV7-3 and TRBJ2-3, with a tentative D call TRBD2 (6 bases). This CDR3 is built from 16 residues. Trimming stripped 4 bases from V and 0 bases from J, with 14 bases between. CDR1 is SGHTA, CDR2 FQGTGA, per germline. CDR3 nucleotide sequence: TGTGCCAGCAGCTCAAATAGCGGATCTAGCACAGATACGCAGTATTTT. Translated: CASSSNSGSSTDTQYF.

This chain uses TRBV5-5 with TRBJ1-5; tentative D call: TRBD1 (5 bases). Per germline, CDR1 SGHKS and CDR2 YYEKEE (reference sequence). The CDR3 length is 14 residues. The V gene lost 4 bases and the J gene lost 6 bases, with 14 bases spanning the gap. The DNA of the CDR3 is TGTGCCAGCAGCACGCAGGGTGAGGCTCAGCCCCAGCATTTT. It specifies CASSTQGEAQPQHF.

This clone was recorded only once. This chain links TRBV7-3 with TRBJ1-1; 8 nucleotides align to TRBD1. Germline V lookup: CDR1 SGHTA, CDR2 FQGTGA. With 6 bases clipped from V and 2 bases from J, the junction kept 8 bases outside the gene matches. The CDR3 has 15 residues. CDR3 region: CASSPGQGRNTEAFF. The CDR3 nucleotides read TGTGCCAGCAGTCCCGGACAGGGACGAAACACTGAAGCTTTCTTT.

As DNA, the CDR3 is TGCAGCGTCGCACGACTGATTTTACAAGAGACCCAGTACTTC. It encodes CSVARLILQETQYF. This chain links TRBV29-1 with TRBJ2-5; D is ambiguous. This CDR3 contains 14 residues. Germline CDR1 reads SQVTM; CDR2 reads ANQGSEA. The V end lost 6 bases, the J end lost 2 bases, and 16 bases lay between the germline ends.

This chain links TRBV7-2 with TRBJ2-7; D uncertain. This CDR3 is built from 14 residues. Germline CDR1 reads SGHTA; CDR2 reads FQGNSA. V was trimmed by 1 base and J by 0 bases, leaving 7 bases between them. CDR3 sequence (DNA): TGTGCCAGCAGCTTAGATCCATCCTCCTACGAGCAGTACTTC. Its translation is CASSLDPSSYEQYF.

This rearrangement joins TRBV7-8 to TRBJ2-2; D is perhaps TRBD1 (6 bases). Trimming pared 9 bases from V and 1 base from J, leaving 9 bases between. There are 13 residues in the CDR3. Germline CDR1 is SGHVS and CDR2 is FQNEAQ. CDR3 nucleotide sequence: TGTGCCAGTGGACAGATGAACACCGGGGAGCTGTTTTTT. Translating gives CASGQMNTGELFF.

V is TRBV19 and J is TRBJ1-1, with 9 bases matching TRBD1. There are 14 residues in the CDR3. CDR1 is LNHDA, CDR2 SQIVND, per germline (reference sequence). Germline trimming cut 7 bases from V and 3 bases from J; bases unmatched to any gene: 6. CDR3 nucleotides: TGTGCCAGTAAGGACAGGGGATTGTACACTGAAGCTTTCTTT. Its translation: CASKDRGLYTEAFF.

This clone was picked up one time. The chain recombines TRBV6-1 with TRBJ1-1, with 7 bases that match TRBD1. Per germline, CDR1 MNHNS and CDR2 SASEGT. The CDR3 totals 13 residues. V shed 1 base, J shed 4 bases, and the junction held 0 bases outside the gene matches. CDR3 in amino acids: CASSEDRGTEAFF. The CDR3 DNA follows: TGTGCCAGCAGTGAAGACAGGGGCACTGAAGCTTTCTTT.

The chain carries TRBV18 and TRBJ2-7, with D possibly TRBD1 on 5 matching bases. The germline V and J ends were trimmed by 6 bases and 3 bases, with 15 bases remaining between them. The CDR3 spans 14 residues. CDR1 is KGHSH and CDR2 is LQKENI in the germline V gene. CDR3 nucleotides: TGTGCCAGCTCCCCCCCATCTAGGGGCTACGAGCAGTACTTC. It codes for CASSPPSRGYEQYF.

The gene calls are TRBV6-2 or TRBV6-3 and TRBJ2-7; 11 nucleotides align to TRBD2. The CDR3 consists of 18 residues. Germline trimming cut 0 bases from V and 2 bases from J; bases unmatched to any gene: 9. Germline CDR1 reads MNHEY; CDR2 reads SVGEGT. The CDR3 DNA follows: TGTGCCAGCAGTTACTCGACTAGCGGGACGCCCTTAACCTACGAGCAGTACTTC. This codes for CASSYSTSGTPLTYEQYF.

The V call is TRBV3-1 (or the pseudogene TRBV3-2), the J call TRBJ2-3; 8 bases align to TRBD1. The germline V gene encodes CDR1 LGHDT and CDR2 YNNKEL (reference sequence). V was pared by 6 bases and J by 5 bases, with 7 bases of the junction left unmatched. The CDR3 extends over 14 amino acids. The DNA of the CDR3 is TGTGCCAGCAGTTACGGACAGGGCATAGATACGCAGTATTTT. As protein: CASSYGQGIDTQYF.

Remarks on this clone: One end of the junction fails to match germline, which may point to a read error. The rearrangement links TRBV5-1 to TRBJ1-1; D is uncertain. The CDR3 consists of 13 residues. Germline loops: CDR1 SGHRS, CDR2 YFSETQ. As DNA, the CDR3 is TGCGCCAGCAGGTTGGTAATGAACACTGAAGCTTTCTTT. This translates into CASRLVMNTEAFF.

This clone has a single count. The V and J genes are TRBV27 and TRBJ2-7; 7 bases match TRBD2. CDR3 size: 15 residues. V was pared by 3 bases and J by 3 bases, with 8 bases of the junction left unmatched. Germline-derived CDR1 and CDR2 are MNHEY and SMNVEV (reference sequence). CDR3 in DNA: TGTGCCAGCAGTTTTGTGGGGGGGGATTACTACGAGCAGTACTTC. Translated, it gives CASSFVGGDYYEQYF.

The chain recombines TRBV10-3 with TRBJ1-5, with a weak D call TRBD1 (6 bases). Germline CDR1 reads ENHRY; CDR2 reads SYGVKD. Deletions cut 6 bases from V and 0 bases from J, with 15 bases between. The length of the CDR3 is 16 residues. DNA for the CDR3: TGTGCCATCAGCGATCCAATGACAGGTAGCAATCAGCCCCAGCATTTT. It specifies CAISDPMTGSNQPQHF.